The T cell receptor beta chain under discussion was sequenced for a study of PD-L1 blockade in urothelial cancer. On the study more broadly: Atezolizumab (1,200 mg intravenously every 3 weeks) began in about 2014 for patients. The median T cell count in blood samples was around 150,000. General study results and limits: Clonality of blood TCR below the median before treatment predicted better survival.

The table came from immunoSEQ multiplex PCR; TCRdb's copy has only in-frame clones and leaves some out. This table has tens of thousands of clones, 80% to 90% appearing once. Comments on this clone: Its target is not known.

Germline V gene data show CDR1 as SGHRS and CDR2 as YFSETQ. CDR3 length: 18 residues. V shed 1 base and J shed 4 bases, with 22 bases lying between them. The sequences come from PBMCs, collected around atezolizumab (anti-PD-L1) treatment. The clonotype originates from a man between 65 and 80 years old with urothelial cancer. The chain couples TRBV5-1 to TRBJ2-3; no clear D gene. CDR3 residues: CASSLKRGPPAPADTQYF. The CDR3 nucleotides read TGCGCCAGCAGCTTGAAGCGTGGCCCTCCTGCCCCCGCAGATACGCAGTATTTT.